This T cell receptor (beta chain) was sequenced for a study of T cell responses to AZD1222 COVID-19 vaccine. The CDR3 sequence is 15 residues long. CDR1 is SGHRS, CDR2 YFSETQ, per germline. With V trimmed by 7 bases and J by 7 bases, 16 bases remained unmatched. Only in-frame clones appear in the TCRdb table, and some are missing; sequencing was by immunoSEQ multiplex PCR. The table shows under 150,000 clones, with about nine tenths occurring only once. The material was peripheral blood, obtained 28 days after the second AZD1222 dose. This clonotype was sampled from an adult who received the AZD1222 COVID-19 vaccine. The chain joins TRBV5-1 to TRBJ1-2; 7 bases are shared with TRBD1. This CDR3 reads CASRPREDRAAGYTF. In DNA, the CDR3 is TGCGCCAGCCGACCACGGGAAGACAGGGCGGCTGGCTACACCTTC.